The 18 T cell receptor beta chains given below trace back to one sample, sequenced in a study of spatial heterogeneity in lung cancer (dated by TCRdb to the late 2010s). The full study reports these points: The tumor nonsynonymous mutation count correlated with the number of expanded intratumoral alpha and beta TCRs.

These TCRs are of unknown antigen specificity. Reading the label with the study, this specimen's time point is: sample taken at primary tumor resection. Receptor libraries were prepared by 5' RACE. Sequencing was carried out with a NextSeq 500. TCRdb cleaned the public reads at Q25 with fastp, built clones with MiXCR and kept in-frame beta chains. One record per CDR3 amino acid sequence lists the most common genes and DNA. In all, the sample holds over 3,000 distinct CDR3 sequences, and 35% of those were seen once. The top ten constitute around 11% of the sample. Here the sequenced sample was lung tumor tissue, taken at surgery. These receptors came from a female donor with early-stage non-small cell lung cancer.

The chain joins TRBV24-1 to TRBJ1-1; maybe TRBD1 (5 bases). The germline V gene has CDR1 KGHDR and CDR2 SFDVKD. The CDR3 has 13 amino acids. With 7 bases removed from V and 6 bases from J, the gap between germline ends came to 14 bases. The CDR3 DNA is TGTGCCACCAGCCGGGACGGCGGTTCTGAAGCTTTCTTT. Its protein product is CATSRDGGSEAFF.

The chain couples TRBV2 to TRBJ2-2; TRBD2 aligns across 14 bases. This CDR3 has 14 amino acids. Germline assignment: CDR1 SNHLY and CDR2 FYNNEI. V lost 11 bases, J lost 2 bases, and 1 base stayed unmatched. CDR3 bases: TGTGCCGGGACTAGCGGGAGCAACACCGGGGAGCTGTTTTTT. The encoded protein is CAGTSGSNTGELFF.

V gene TRBV7-6 combines with J gene TRBJ2-2; no clear D. Trimming shortened V by 5 bases and J by 4 bases, and 14 bases separated the two germline ends. Germline lookup yields CDR1 SGHVS and CDR2 FNYEAQ. CDR3 length: 15 residues. As DNA, the CDR3 is TGTGCCAGCAGCCCGGTGCGCGGCGTCACCGGGGAGCTGTTTTTT. Amino acids: CASSPVRGVTGELFF.

This chain links TRBV6-6 with TRBJ2-1; tentatively, D is TRBD2 (7 bases). Germline-derived CDR1 and CDR2 are MNHNY and SVGAGI (reference sequence). V lost 7 bases and J lost 5, with 21 bases in between. The CDR3 loop spans 16 amino acids. The CDR3 DNA follows: TGTGCCAGCACCATAGGACTACCGGGGGGCCACAATGAGCAGTTCTTC. The encoded protein is CASTIGLPGGHNEQFF.

This chain connects TRBV6-6 to TRBJ2-5, with TRBD2 matching over 8 bases. Germline trimming cut 7 bases from V and 2 bases from J; bases unmatched to any gene: 3. From germline, CDR1 is MNHNY and CDR2 SVGAGI (reference sequence). This CDR3 contains 13 residues. The DNA for the CDR3 is TGTGCCAGCACTAGCGGGTCTCAAGAGACCCAGTACTTC. Its translation is CASTSGSQETQYF.

The chain employs TRBV7-9 and TRBJ2-3; possibly TRBD1 for D (7 bases). The CDR3 extends over 17 amino acids. The germline CDR1 and CDR2 sequences are SEHNR and FQNEAQ (reference sequence). The V end lost 0 bases, the J end lost 0 bases, and 13 bases lay between the germline ends. CDR3 sequence (DNA): TGTGCCAGCAGCTTAGCCCGGGGGACAGTCAGCACAGATACGCAGTATTTT. Its protein product is CASSLARGTVSTDTQYF.

This chain joins TRBV5-1 and TRBJ2-2, with 7 bases lining up with TRBD1. V lost 0 bases, J lost 2 bases, and 1 base stayed unmatched. CDR3 length: 15 amino acids. CDR1 is SGHRS and CDR2 is YFSETQ in the germline V gene. CDR3 nucleotide sequence: TGCGCCAGCAGCTTGGGACAGGGCAACACCGGGGAGCTGTTTTTT. It specifies CASSLGQGNTGELFF.

The rearrangement uses TRBV28 and TRBJ2-7, with 8 bases fitting TRBD2. Germline values: CDR1 MDHEN, CDR2 SYDVKM. This CDR3 has 14 amino acids. V lost 3 bases and J lost 6; bases outside the gene matches: 7. Here the CDR3 reads CASSFIAGQGEQYF. CDR3 nucleotides: TGTGCCAGCAGTTTCATAGCGGGGCAGGGCGAGCAGTACTTC. The whole variable domain, filled in from reference TRBV28 and TRBJ2-7, reads DVKVTQSSRYLVKRTGEKVFLECVQDMDHENMFWYRQDPGLGLRLIYFSYDVKMKEKGDIPEGYSVSREKKERFSLILESASTNQTSMYLCASSFIAGQGEQYFGPGTRLTVT.

This clonotype was found a few times. V is TRBV9 and J is TRBJ2-3, with 11 bases that match TRBD2. The V and J ends lost 1 base and 0 bases, in that order; junction bases with no gene match: 16. Germline CDR1 is SGDLS and CDR2 is YYNGEE. The CDR3 spans 21 residues. CDR3 sequence: CASSVRQLAGEFFSSTDTQYF. The CDR3, as DNA: TGTGCCAGCAGCGTACGGCAACTAGCGGGAGAGTTTTTTTCTAGCACAGATACGCAGTATTTT.

This clonotype came up a few times. V gene TRBV15 combines with J gene TRBJ2-5; D tentatively fits TRBD1 or TRBD2 (6 bases each). The germline V and J ends were trimmed by 0 bases and 5 bases, with 13 bases remaining between them. This CDR3 region has 15 residues. Germline CDR1 and CDR2: LNHNV and YYDKDF (reference sequence). Here the CDR3 DNA reads TGTGCCACCAGCAGAGATCGGGGGCCCGGCGAGACCCAGTACTTC. Translated, it gives CATSRDRGPGETQYF.

The chain couples TRBV10-3 to TRBJ2-3; possibly TRBD1 for D (7 bases). The CDR3 contains 14 residues. V lost 7 bases, J lost 2 bases, and 13 bases lay in between. Germline loops: CDR1 ENHRY, CDR2 SYGVKD. CDR3 protein: CAIMGGQFTDTQYF. The CDR3, as DNA: TGTGCCATCATGGGGGGACAGTTCACAGATACGCAGTATTTT.

This rearrangement joins TRBV20-1 to TRBJ2-7; D is unclear. V dropped 4 bases and J dropped 2 bases, with 9 bases sitting between them. The germline CDR1 and CDR2 sequences are DFQATT and SNEGSKA (reference sequence). CDR3 size: 12 residues. CDR3 in amino acids: CSATSQAYEQYF. The DNA for the CDR3 is TGCAGTGCTACGTCCCAGGCCTACGAGCAGTACTTC.

This clonotype has just a few counts. This sequence joins TRBV6-5 and TRBJ2-2; 8 bases align to TRBD1. The CDR3 totals 19 residues. After removal of 10 bases from V and 0 bases from J, the junction contained 19 bases not matched to a gene. CDR1 and CDR2 (germline): MNHEY, SVGAGI. The CDR3 DNA follows: TGTGCCACCTTCAATGGCAGGGGGCGCAGTGTTTCGAACACCGGGGAGCTGTTTTTT. Protein product: CATFNGRGRSVSNTGELFF.

The chain combines TRBV11-2 with TRBJ2-2; no definite D call. Germline values: CDR1 SGHAT, CDR2 FQNNGV. V was clipped by 0 bases and J by 5 bases, with 7 bases between them. This CDR3 contains 14 residues. The CDR3 reads CASSLDRRTGELFF. The CDR3 DNA reads as TGTGCCAGCAGCTTAGATAGACGAACCGGGGAGCTGTTTTTT.

In its sample, this clonotype ranks as large. The CDR3 loop reads CASTPAGTDGYTF. In nucleotides, the CDR3 is TGCGCCAGCACCCCGGCCGGAACCGATGGCTACACCTTC. V gene TRBV5-1 combines with J gene TRBJ1-2; D remains unclear. The CDR3 runs 13 residues. V was shortened by 6 bases and J by 6 bases, with 15 bases between the two germline ends. Germline CDR1 reads SGHRS; CDR2 reads YFSETQ.

The sample holds a few counts of this clonotype. This rearrangement joins TRBV20-1 to TRBJ2-7; D is possibly TRBD2 (6 bases). V was trimmed by 3 bases and J by 3 bases, leaving 18 bases between them. This CDR3 has 15 residues. CDR1 is DFQATT, CDR2 SNEGSKA, per germline (reference sequence). The CDR3 bases are TGCAGTGCTAGGGCTACGGGGACTGACTTCTACGAGCAGTACTTC. It yields the protein CSARATGTDFYEQYF.

The chain couples TRBV6-2 or TRBV6-3 to TRBJ2-2; D perhaps matches TRBD1 (6 bases). Trimming pared 4 bases from V and 4 bases from J, leaving 19 bases between. The germline gives CDR1 MNHEY, CDR2 SVGEGT. CDR3 length equals 17 residues. The CDR3 nucleotides read TGTGCCAGCAGTTGGACAGCCTCCGGTGATGTCACCGGGGAGCTGTTTTTT. Its protein product is CASSWTASGDVTGELFF.

The chain combines TRBV6-6 with TRBJ2-5; D unresolved. Trimming cost V 2 bases and J 0 bases, with 4 bases left between them. Germline CDR1 MNHNY, CDR2 SVGAGI (reference sequence). The CDR3 contains 13 residues. In DNA, the CDR3 is TGTGCCAGCAGTTACCGTAACCAAGAGACCCAGTACTTC. It codes for CASSYRNQETQYF.